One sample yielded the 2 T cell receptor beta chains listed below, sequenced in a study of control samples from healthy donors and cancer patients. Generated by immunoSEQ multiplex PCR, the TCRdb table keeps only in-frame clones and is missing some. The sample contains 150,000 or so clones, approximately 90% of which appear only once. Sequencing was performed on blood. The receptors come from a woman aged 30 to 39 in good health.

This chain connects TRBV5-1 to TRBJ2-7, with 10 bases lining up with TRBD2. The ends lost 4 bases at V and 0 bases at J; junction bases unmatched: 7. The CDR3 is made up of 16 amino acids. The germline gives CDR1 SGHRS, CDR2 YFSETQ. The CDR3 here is CASSNVLAGRSYEQYF. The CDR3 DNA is TGCGCCAGCAGCAACGTACTAGCGGGGCGCTCCTACGAGCAGTACTTC.

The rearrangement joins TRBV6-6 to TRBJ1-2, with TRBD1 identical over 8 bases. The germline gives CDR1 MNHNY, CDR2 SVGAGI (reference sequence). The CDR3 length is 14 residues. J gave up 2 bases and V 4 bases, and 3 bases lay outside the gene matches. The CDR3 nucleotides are TGTGCCAGCAGTTCCAGGACAGGGAACTATGGCTACACCTTC. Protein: CASSSRTGNYGYTF.